This T cell receptor (beta chain) was sequenced during a study of blood T cell repertoires in COVID-19. TCRdb keeps only in-frame clones here, not all; method: immunoSEQ multiplex PCR. The repertoire holds just over 65,000 clones, with more than 80% as singletons. The length of the CDR3 is 15 residues. V was shortened by 1 base and J by 1 base, with 10 bases between the two germline ends. Germline CDR1 is SGHDN and CDR2 is FVKESK. The source material was peripheral blood. The chain carries TRBV14 and TRBJ1-1, with D unresolved. The receptor was isolated from a man in his thirties or forties with acute or convalescent COVID-19. The CDR3, as DNA: TGTGCCAGCAGCCAAGGTTCCGGGAGGAACACTGAAGCTTTCTTT. Protein product: CASSQGSGRNTEAFF.